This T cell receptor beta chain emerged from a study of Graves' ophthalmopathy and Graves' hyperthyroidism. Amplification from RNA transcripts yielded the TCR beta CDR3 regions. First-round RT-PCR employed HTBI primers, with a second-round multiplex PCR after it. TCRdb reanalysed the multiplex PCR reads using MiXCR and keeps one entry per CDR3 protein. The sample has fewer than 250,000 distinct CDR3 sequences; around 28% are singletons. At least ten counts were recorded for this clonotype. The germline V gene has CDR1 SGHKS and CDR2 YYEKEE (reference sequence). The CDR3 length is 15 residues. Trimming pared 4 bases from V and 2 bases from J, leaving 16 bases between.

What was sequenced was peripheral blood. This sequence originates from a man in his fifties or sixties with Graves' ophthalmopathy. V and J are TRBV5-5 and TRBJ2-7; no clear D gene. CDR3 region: CASSRPGSGTYEQYF. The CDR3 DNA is TGTGCCAGCAGCCGACCCGGGTCCGGAACCTACGAGCAGTACTTC.